The T cell receptor (beta chain) described here comes from a study of blood T cell repertoires in COVID-19. The wider study: From the United States, Italy and Spain came samples of acute and convalescent COVID-19. Sources were T cells, B-cell-depleted T cells, or PBMCs; the material itself was cDNA or gDNA.

CDR1 and CDR2 from the germline V gene are SGHRS and YFSETQ. Trimming removed 0 bases from V and 4 bases from J; junction bases left unmatched: 6. This CDR3 is 15 amino acids long. Individuals aged roughly 18 to 95 years were recruited from fewer than 25 US areas. Recovery meant two consecutive negative NP/OP PCR tests, professional clearance, or resolved symptoms. Sequenced by immunoSEQ multiplex PCR; TCRdb stores in-frame clones only, minus some. Counted here are about 220,000 clones, roughly 90% occurring once; the ten biggest clones make up under 3%. The V gene is TRBV5-1, the J gene TRBJ1-2; 7 bases match TRBD1. This clonotype originated in a woman aged 25 to 39 who had recovered from COVID-19. Sequencing was done on a sample of PBMCs or T cells enriched from blood (not recorded which). In nucleotides, the CDR3 is TGCGCCAGCAGCTTGGAATTAGGGGGCGGCTATGGCTACACCTTC. Its protein product is CASSLELGGGYGYTF.